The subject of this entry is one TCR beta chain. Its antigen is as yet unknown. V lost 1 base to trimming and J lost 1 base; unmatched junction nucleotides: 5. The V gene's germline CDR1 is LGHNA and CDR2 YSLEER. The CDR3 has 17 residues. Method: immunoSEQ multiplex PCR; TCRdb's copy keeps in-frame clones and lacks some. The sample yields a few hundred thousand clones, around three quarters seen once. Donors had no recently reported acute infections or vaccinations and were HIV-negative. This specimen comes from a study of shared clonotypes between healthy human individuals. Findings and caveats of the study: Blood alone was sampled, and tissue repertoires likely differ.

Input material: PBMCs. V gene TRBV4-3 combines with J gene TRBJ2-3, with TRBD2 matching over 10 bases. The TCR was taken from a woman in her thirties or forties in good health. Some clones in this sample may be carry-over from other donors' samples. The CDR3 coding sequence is TGCGCCAGCAGCCAAGCCCCCGGGACTAGCGGCACAGATACGCAGTATTTT. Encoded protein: CASSQAPGTSGTDTQYF.